This paragraph reports one T cell receptor (beta chain). The entry originates in a study of blood T cell repertoires in COVID-19. Looking at the study overall: Sources were T cells, B-cell-depleted T cells, or PBMCs; the material itself was cDNA or gDNA.

Between the trimmed V and J ends, which lost 2 bases and 0 bases, there was a span of 22 bases. Germline V CDR1 and CDR2: MDHEN, SYDVKM. The CDR3 covers 19 residues. Original processing methods: Counts of nucleated cells, estimated from reference gene primer amplification, were obtained. Assay used: immunoSEQ multiplex PCR; TCRdb lists only in-frame clones, some missing. V, J and clone size reflect that table, while D and trimming were determined from the DNA. The sample carries 200,000 to 250,000 clones, about 90% recorded once. The source material was peripheral blood. The source is a young man with active or convalescent COVID-19. The rearrangement links TRBV28 to TRBJ1-2; D is perhaps TRBD1 (5 bases). CDR3 loop: CASSLEGGAGSSANYGYTF. CDR3 bases: TGTGCCAGCAGTTTAGAGGGAGGGGCAGGGTCTTCCGCTAACTATGGCTACACCTTC.